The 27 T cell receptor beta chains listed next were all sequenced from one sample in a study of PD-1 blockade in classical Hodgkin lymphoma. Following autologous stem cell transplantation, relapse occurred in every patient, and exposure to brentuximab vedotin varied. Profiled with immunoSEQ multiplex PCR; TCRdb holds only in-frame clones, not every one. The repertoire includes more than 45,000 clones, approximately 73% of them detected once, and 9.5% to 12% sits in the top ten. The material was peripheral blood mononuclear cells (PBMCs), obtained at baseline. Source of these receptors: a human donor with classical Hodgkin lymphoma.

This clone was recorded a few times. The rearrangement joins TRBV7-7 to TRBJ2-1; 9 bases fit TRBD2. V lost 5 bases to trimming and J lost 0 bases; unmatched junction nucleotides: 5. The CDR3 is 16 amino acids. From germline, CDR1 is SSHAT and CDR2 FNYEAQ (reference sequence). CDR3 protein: CASSPLAGASYNEQFF. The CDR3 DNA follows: TGTGCCAGCAGCCCGTTAGCGGGGGCCTCCTACAATGAGCAGTTCTTC.

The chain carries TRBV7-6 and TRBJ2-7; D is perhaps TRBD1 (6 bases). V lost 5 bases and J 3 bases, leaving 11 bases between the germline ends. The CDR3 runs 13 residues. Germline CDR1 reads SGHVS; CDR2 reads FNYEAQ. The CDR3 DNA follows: TGTGCCAGCAGCGGTGACAGGAGCTACGAGCAGTACTTC. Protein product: CASSGDRSYEQYF.

The DNA of the CDR3 is TGTGCCAGCAGTCTCGGGGCTACCGGGACAGGGGGTATTAGGGACGAGCAGTACTTC. Protein: CASSLGATGTGGIRDEQYF. The rearrangement joins TRBV5-4 to TRBJ2-7; 11 nucleotides agree with TRBD1. This CDR3 contains 19 residues. V was pared by 5 bases and J by 5 bases, with 21 bases of the junction left unmatched. Germline CDR1 SGHNT, CDR2 YYREEE (reference sequence).

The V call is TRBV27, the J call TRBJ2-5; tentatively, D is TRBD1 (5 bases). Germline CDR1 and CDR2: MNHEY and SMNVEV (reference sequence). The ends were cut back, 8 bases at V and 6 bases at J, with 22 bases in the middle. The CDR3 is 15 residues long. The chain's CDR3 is CASWGWGVSGKTQYF. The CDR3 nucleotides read TGTGCCAGCTGGGGTTGGGGCGTGAGTGGAAAGACCCAGTACTTC.

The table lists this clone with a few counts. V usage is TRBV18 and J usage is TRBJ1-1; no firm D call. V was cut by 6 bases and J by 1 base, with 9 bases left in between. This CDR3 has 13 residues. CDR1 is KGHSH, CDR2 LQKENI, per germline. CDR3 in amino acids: CASSYTGNTEAFF. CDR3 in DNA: TGTGCCAGCTCTTACACTGGGAACACTGAAGCTTTCTTT. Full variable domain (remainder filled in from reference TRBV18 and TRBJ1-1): NAGVMQNPRHLVRRRGQEARLRCSPMKGHSHVYWYRQLPEEGLKFMVYLQKENIIDESGMPKERFSAEFPKEGPSILRIQQVVRGDSAAYFCASSYTGNTEAFFGQGTRLTVV.

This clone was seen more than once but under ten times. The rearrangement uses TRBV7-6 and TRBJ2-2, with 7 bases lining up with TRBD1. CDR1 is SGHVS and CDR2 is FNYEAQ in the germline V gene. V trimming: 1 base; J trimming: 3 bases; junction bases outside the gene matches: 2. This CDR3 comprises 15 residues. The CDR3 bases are TGTGCCAGCAGCTTAGTCCAGGGGGACACCGGGGAGCTGTTTTTT. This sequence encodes CASSLVQGDTGELFF.

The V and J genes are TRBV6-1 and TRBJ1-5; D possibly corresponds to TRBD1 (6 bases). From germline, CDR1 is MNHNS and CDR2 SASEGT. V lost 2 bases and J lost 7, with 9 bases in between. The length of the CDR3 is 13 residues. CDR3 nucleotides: TGTGCCAGCAGTGAACTACAGGGCCAGCCCCAGCATTTT. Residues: CASSELQGQPQHF.

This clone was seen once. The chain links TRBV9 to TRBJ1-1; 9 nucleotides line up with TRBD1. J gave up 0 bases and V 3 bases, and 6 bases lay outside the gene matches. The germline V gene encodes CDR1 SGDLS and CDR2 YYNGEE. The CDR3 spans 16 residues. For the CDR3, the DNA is TGTGCCAGCAGCGCGTCGACAGGGGGACTGAACACTGAAGCTTTCTTT. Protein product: CASSASTGGLNTEAFF.

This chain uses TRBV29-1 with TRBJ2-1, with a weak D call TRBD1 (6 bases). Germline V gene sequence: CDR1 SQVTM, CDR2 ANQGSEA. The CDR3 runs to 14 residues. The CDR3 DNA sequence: TGCTCGGCCAGGGGTGTTGCAGGGTACAATGAGCAGTTCTTC. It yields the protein CSARGVAGYNEQFF.

CDR3 region: CASSELEGSYNEQFF. The CDR3 DNA is TGTGCCAGCAGCGAACTAGAGGGGTCCTACAATGAGCAGTTCTTC. The chain combines TRBV2 with TRBJ2-1; D possibly matches TRBD1 or TRBD2 (5 bases each). The CDR3 consists of 15 residues. From germline, CDR1 is SNHLY and CDR2 FYNNEI. Trimming removed 6 bases from V and 1 base from J, with 13 bases in between.

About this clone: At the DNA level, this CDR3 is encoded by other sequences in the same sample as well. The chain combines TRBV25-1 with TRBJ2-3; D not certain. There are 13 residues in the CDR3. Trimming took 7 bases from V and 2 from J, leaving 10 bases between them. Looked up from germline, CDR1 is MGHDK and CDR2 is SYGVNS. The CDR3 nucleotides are TGTGCCAGCAAGGCAGGACCCACAGATACGCAGTATTTT. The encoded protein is CASKAGPTDTQYF.

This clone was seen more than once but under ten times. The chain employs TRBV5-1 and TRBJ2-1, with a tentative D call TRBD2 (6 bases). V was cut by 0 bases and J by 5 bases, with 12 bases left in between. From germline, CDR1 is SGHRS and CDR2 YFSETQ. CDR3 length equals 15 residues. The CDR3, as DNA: TGCGCCAGCAGCTTGGTGGTAGCGGCCAACAATGAGCAGTTCTTC. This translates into CASSLVVAANNEQFF. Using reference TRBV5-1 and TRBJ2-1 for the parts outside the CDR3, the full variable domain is KAGVTQTPRYLIKTRGQQVTLSCSPISGHRSVSWYQQTPGQGLQFLFEYFSETQRNKGNFPGRFSGRQFSNSRSEMNVSTLELGDSALYLCASSLVVAANNEQFFGPGTRLTVL.

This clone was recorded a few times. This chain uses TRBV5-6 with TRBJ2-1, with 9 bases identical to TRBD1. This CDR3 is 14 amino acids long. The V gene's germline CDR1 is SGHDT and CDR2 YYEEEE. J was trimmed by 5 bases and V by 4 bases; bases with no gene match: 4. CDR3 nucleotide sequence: TGTGCCAGCAGCATCGGGACAGGGAACAATGAGCAGTTCTTC. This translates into CASSIGTGNNEQFF.

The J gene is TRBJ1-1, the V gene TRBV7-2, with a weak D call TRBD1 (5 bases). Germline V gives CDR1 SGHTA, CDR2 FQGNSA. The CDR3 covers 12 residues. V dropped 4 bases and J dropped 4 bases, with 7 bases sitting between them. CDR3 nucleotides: TGTGCCAGCAGCTCCGGGGGCACTGAAGCTTTCTTT. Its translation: CASSSGGTEAFF. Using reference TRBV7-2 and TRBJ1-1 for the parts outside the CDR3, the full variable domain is GAGVSQSPSNKVTEKGKDVELRCDPISGHTALYWYRQSLGQGLEFLIYFQGNSAPDKSGLPSDRFSAERTGGSVSTLTIQRTQQEDSAVYLCASSSGGTEAFFGQGTRLTVV.

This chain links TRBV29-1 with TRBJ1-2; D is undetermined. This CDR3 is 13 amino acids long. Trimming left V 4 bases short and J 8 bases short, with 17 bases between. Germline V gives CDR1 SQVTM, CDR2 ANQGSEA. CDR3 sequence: CSVVAGTHRGYTF. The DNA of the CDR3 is TGCAGCGTTGTCGCGGGCACCCATCGGGGCTACACCTTC.

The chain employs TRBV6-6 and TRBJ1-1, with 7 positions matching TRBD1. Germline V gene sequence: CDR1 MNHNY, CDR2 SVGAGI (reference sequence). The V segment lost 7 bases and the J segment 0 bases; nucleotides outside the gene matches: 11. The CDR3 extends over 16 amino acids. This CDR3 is CASTSTGTAMNTEAFF. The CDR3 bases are TGTGCCAGCACCTCTACCGGGACAGCGATGAACACTGAAGCTTTCTTT.

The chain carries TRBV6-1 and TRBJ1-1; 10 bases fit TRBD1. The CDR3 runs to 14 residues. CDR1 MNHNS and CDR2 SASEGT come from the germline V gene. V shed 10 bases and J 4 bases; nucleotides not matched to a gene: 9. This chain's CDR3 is CATLVGTGATEAFF. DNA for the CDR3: TGTGCCACCTTAGTCGGGACAGGGGCCACTGAAGCTTTCTTT.

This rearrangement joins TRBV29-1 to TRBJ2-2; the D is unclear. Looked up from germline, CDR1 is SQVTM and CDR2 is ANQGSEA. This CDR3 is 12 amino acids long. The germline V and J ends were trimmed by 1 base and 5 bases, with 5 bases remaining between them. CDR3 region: CSVEGGTGELFF. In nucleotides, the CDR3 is TGCAGCGTTGAAGGTGGGACCGGGGAGCTGTTTTTT.

Here the CDR3 reads CASSGAQGNTEAFF. CDR3 nucleotide sequence: TGTGCCAGTAGTGGGGCTCAGGGAAACACTGAAGCTTTCTTT. The chain recombines TRBV19 with TRBJ1-1, with a possible D match to TRBD1 (5 bases). Germline V gene sequence: CDR1 LNHDA, CDR2 SQIVND (reference sequence). This CDR3 is built from 14 residues. Between the trimmed V and J ends, which lost 5 bases and 2 bases, there was a span of 12 bases.

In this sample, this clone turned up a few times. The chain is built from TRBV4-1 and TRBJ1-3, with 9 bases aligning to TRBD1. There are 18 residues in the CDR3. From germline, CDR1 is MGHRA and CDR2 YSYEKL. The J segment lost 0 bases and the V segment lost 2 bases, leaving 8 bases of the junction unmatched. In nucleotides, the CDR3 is TGCGCCAGCAGCCAATCCGGGACAGGGTTATACTCTGGAAACACCATATATTTT. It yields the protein CASSQSGTGLYSGNTIYF.

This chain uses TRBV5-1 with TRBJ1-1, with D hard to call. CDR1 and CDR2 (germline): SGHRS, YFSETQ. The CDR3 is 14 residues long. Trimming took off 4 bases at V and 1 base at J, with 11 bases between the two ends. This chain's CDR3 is CASSPWTANTEAFF. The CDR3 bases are TGCGCCAGCAGCCCATGGACGGCGAACACTGAAGCTTTCTTT.

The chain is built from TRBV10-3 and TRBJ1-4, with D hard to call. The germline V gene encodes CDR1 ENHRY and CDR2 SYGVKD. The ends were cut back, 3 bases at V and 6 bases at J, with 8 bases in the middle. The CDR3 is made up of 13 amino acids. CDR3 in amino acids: CAISDRPDEKLFF. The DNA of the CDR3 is TGTGCCATCAGTGACAGGCCTGATGAAAAACTGTTTTTT.

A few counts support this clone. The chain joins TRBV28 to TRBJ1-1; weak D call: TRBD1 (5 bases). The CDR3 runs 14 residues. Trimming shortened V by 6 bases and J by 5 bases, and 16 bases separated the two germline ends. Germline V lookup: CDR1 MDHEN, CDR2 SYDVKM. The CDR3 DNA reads TGTGCCAGCAGCCTCGGACAAGAGTGGACTGAAGCTTTCTTT. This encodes CASSLGQEWTEAFF.

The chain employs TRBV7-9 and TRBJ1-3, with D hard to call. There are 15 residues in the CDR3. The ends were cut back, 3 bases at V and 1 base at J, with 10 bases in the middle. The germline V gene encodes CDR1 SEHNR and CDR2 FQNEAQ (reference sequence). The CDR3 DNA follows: TGTGCCAGCAGCTTCACAGCGCTATCTGGAAACACCATATATTTT. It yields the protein CASSFTALSGNTIYF.

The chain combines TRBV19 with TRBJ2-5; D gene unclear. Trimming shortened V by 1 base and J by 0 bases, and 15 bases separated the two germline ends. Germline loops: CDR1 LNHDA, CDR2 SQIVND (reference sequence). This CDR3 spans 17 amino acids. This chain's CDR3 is CASSIGGSKSHQETQYF. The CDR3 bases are TGTGCCAGTAGTATAGGGGGTAGCAAGAGTCACCAAGAGACCCAGTACTTC.

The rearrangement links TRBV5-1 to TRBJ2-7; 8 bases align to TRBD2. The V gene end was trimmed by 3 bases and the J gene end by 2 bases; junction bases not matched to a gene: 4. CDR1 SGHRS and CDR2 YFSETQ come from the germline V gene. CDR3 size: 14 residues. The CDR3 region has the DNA TGCGCCAGCAGCTCCGGACTAGCTCCCTACGAGCAGTACTTC. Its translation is CASSSGLAPYEQYF.

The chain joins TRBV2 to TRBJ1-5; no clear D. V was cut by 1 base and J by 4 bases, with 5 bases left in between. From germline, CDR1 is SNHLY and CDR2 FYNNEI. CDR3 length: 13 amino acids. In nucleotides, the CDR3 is TGTGCCAGCAGTGAAGTAAGGAATCAGCCCCAGCATTTT. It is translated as CASSEVRNQPQHF.